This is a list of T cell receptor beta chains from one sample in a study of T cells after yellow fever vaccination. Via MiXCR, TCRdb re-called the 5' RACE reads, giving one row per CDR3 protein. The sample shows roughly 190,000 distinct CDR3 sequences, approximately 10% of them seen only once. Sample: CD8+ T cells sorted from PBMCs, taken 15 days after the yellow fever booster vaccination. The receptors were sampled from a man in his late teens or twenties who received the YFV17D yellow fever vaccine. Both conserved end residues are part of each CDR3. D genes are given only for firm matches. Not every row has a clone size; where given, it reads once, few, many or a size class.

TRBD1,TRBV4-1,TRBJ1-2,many,TGCGCCAGCAGCCAAGAAACAGGGGGCGGTTATGGCTACACCTTC,CASSQETGGGYGYTF
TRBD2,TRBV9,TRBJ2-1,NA,TGTGCCAGCAGCCTAACTAGCGGGGGGCCGAGCTCCTACAATGAGCAGTTCTTC,CASSLTSGGPSSYNEQFF
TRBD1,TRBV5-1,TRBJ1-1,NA,TGCGCCAGCAGCTGGGCCTGGGAGGGGGCGAGTGAAGCTTTCTTT,CASSWAWEGASEAFF
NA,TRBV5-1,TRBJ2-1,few,TGCGCCAGCAGCCCGAAGATGGCTTACAATGAGCAGTTCTTC,CASSPKMAYNEQFF
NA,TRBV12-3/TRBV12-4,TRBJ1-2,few,TGTGCCAGCAGTTTATCCGAACAGGGCTCTGACTATGGCTACACCTTC,CASSLSEQGSDYGYTF
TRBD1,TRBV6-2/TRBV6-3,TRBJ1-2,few,TGTGCCAGCAGTCCTACGGGACAGGGGCGCGGTAGTGGCTACACCTTC,CASSPTGQGRGSGYTF
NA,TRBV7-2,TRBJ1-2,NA,TGTGCCAGCAGCTTCTTGTCAGGAGGTGGCTACACCTTC,CASSFLSGGGYTF
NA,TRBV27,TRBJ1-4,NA,TGTGCCAGCAGCCCCGGGACTACTAATGAAAAACTGTTTTTT,CASSPGTTNEKLFF
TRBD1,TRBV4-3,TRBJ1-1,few,TGCGCCAGCAGCCAGACAGGGGCCCTGAACACTGAAGCTTTCTTT,CASSQTGALNTEAFF
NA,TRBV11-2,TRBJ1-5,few,TGTGCCAGCAGTTCCACCTGGGGTCAGCCCCAGCATTTT,CASSSTWGQPQHF
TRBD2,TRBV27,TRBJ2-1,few,TGTGCCAGCAGTTTTTTGGGACTAGCGGGGAGGAATGAGCAGTTCTTC,CASSFLGLAGRNEQFF
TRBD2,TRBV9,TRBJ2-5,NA,TGTGCCAGCAGCGTAAGACTAGCGGGGGACCCGCAAGAGACCCAGTACTTC,CASSVRLAGDPQETQYF
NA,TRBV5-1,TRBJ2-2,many,TGCGCCAGCAGCTTGGCCGGGGGTACCGGGGAGCTGTTTTTT,CASSLAGGTGELFF
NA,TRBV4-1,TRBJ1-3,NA,TGCGCCAGCAGCCAAGGCGAGCCTGGAAACACCATATATTTT,CASSQGEPGNTIYF
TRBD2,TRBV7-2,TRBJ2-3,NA,TGTGCCAGCAGCGCCCGATCTAGCGGACTCACAGATACGCAGTATTTT,CASSARSSGLTDTQYF
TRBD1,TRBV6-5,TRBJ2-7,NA,TGTGCCAGCAGTTACCCGAAGGGACAGGGCTCTCGCGATAACGAGCAGTACTTC,CASSYPKGQGSRDNEQYF
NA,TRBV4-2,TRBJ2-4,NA,TGTGCCAGCAGCCAAGATCTGCTAGTCTTTACTGGAGGGGCGCTCAAAAACATTCAGTACTTC,CASSQDLLVFTGGALKNIQYF
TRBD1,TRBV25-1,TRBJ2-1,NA,TGTGCCAGCAGCCCTAAGACGGGACAGGGCAGGAATGAGCAGTTCTTC,CASSPKTGQGRNEQFF
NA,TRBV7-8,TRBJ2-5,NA,TGTGCCAGCAGCTTAGGATCCGGGAACCAAGAGACCCAGTACTTC,CASSLGSGNQETQYF
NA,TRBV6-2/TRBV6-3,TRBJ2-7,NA,TGTGCCAGCACCATAGGGTCCTGGACCTACGAGCAGTACTTC,CASTIGSWTYEQYF
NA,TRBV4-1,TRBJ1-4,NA,TGCGCCAGCAGCCCTCGGGACGGCCCAAGAAATGAAAAACTGTTTTTT,CASSPRDGPRNEKLFF
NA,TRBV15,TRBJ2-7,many,TGTGCCACCAGGGAACTGTACGCAGGGATTGGGGATGAGCAGTACTTC,CATRELYAGIGDEQYF
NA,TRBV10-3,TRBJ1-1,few,TGTGCCATCAGTGAGAGTTGGCCCGGTGAAGCTTTCTTT,CAISESWPGEAFF
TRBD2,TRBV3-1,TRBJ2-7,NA,TGTGCCAGCAGCGAAGTGGGAGGGGATTTTGACGAGCAGTACTTC,CASSEVGGDFDEQYF
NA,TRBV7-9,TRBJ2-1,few,TGTGCCAGCAGCCCAGGAGAGCATCACAATGAGCAGTTCTTC,CASSPGEHHNEQFF
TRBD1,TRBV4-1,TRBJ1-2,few,TGCGCCAGCAGCCAGCCGGGACAGAGTAACTATGGCTACACCTTC,CASSQPGQSNYGYTF
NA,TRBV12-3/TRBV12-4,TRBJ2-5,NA,TGTGCCAGCAGTTTAATTTCCGGGGGCCAAGAGACCCAGTACTTC,CASSLISGGQETQYF
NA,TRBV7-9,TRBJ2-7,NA,TGTGCCAGCAGCTTAAACGAGGGCCGCGGGTCCTACGAGCAGTACTTC,CASSLNEGRGSYEQYF
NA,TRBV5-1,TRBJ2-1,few,TGCGCCAGCAGCTTGGCCGGAGCGGTTGAGCAGTTCTTC,CASSLAGAVEQFF
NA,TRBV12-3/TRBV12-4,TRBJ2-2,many,NA,CASSFGAGELFF
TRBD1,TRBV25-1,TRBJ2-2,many,TGTGCCAGCAGTGACAGGGGGCACACCGGGGAGCTGTTTTTT,CASSDRGHTGELFF
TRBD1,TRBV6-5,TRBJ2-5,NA,TGTGCCAGCAGTACCCTCCTGGGACAGGGGTCTGAGACCCAGTACTTC,CASSTLLGQGSETQYF
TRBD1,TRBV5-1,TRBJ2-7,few,TGCGCCAGCAGCTTCCGTCAGGGGGCCGGCGAGCAGTACTTC,CASSFRQGAGEQYF
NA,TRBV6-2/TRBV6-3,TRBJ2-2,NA,TGTGCCAGCAGTTACGATAGCCCCGGGGAGCTGTTTTTT,CASSYDSPGELFF
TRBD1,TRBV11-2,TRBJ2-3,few,TGTGCCAGCAGTCACGGACAGGGGGCTGTGACAGATACGCAGTATTTT,CASSHGQGAVTDTQYF
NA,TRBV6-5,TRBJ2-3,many,TGTGCCAGCAGTTACTCGAGGGCTAGCCCCTCCACAGATACGCAGTATTTT,CASSYSRASPSTDTQYF
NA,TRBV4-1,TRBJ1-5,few,TGCGCCAGCAGCCAAGATGGGCCGGAGGAACGGATTCAGCCCCAGCATTTT,CASSQDGPEERIQPQHF
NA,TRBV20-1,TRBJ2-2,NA,TGCAGTGCTGTCAAGAGGGACACCGGGGAGCTGTTTTTT,CSAVKRDTGELFF
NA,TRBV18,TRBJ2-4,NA,TGTGCCAGCTCACCAGGGACGAGGGCAATTACCAAAAACATTCAGTACTTC,CASSPGTRAITKNIQYF
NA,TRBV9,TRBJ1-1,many,TGTGCCAGCAGCGGAGTGATGGACACTGAAGCTTTCTTT,CASSGVMDTEAFF
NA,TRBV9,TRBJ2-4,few,TGTGCCAGCAGCGAGGGGGGCGATGATCGGGACATTCAGTACTTC,CASSEGGDDRDIQYF
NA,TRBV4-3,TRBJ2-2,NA,TGCGCCAGCAGCCAAGTAGGCGCGGACACCGGGGAGCTGTTTTTT,CASSQVGADTGELFF
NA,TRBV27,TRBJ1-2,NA,TGTGCCAGCAGTCTAGACGGGGACTATGGCTACACCTTC,CASSLDGDYGYTF
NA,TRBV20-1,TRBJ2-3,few,TGCAGTGCTAGAGGCGGCAAGGGCCTCACAGATACGCAGTATTTT,CSARGGKGLTDTQYF
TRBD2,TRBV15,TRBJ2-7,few,TGTGCCACCAGCAGAGGCAGGAGCGGGGGGGCCTACGAGCAGTACTTC,CATSRGRSGGAYEQYF
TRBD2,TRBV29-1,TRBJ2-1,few,TGCAGCGTTCTCCCTAGCGGGGGGGCGAGCGATGAGCAGTTCTTC,CSVLPSGGASDEQFF
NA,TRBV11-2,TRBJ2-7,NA,TGTGCCAGCAGGGGAACGGGGGTAAATTACGAGCAGTACTTC,CASRGTGVNYEQYF
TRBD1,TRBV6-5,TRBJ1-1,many,TGTGCCAGCAGCCGGGACAGGGTCCGCCCGCCAATCTTT,CASSRDRVRPPIF
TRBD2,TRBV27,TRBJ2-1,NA,TGTGCCAGCAGTAGCACTAGCGGGGGTGTCAATGAGCAGTTCTTC,CASSSTSGGVNEQFF
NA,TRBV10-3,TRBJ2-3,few,TGTGCCACCGAAGCGGACAGCCCTAGCACAGATACGCAGTATTTT,CATEADSPSTDTQYF
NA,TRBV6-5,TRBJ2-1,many,TGTGCCAGCAGTTACCGGGGGGCGTTCTACAATGAGCAGTTCTTC,CASSYRGAFYNEQFF
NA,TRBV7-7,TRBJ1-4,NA,TGTGCTAGCAGCGCCACCGGGAGTCCTAATGAAAAACTGTTTTTT,CASSATGSPNEKLFF
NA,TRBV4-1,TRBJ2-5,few,TGCGCCAGCAGCCAAGATCGGGATGTGAATCAAGAGACCCAGTACTTC,CASSQDRDVNQETQYF
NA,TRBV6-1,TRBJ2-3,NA,TGTGCCAGCAGTGGTCGACGGGAACACACAGATACGCAGTATTTT,CASSGRREHTDTQYF